These 17 T cell receptor beta chains originate from one sample sequenced in a study of blood T cell repertoires in COVID-19. Some clones are missing from TCRdb's copy, which holds only in-frame ones; the method was immunoSEQ multiplex PCR. The sample holds 300,000 to 400,000 clones, about 91% seen once. The sequencing sample was made of peripheral blood. Receptors originate from a man aged 25 to 40 with COVID-19, enrolled during active disease.

The rearrangement uses TRBV9 and TRBJ1-2; 9 bases fit TRBD1. CDR1 is SGDLS, CDR2 YYNGEE, per germline. V was pared by 4 bases and J by 7 bases, with 8 bases of the junction left unmatched. The CDR3 contains 14 residues. The CDR3 reads CASSPTGGDGGYTF. In nucleotides, the CDR3 is TGTGCCAGCAGCCCTACAGGGGGCGATGGTGGCTACACCTTC.

This chain joins TRBV30 and TRBJ2-3; possibly TRBD2 for D (6 bases). The CDR3 extends over 16 amino acids. Deletions cut 4 bases from V and 2 bases from J, with 19 bases between. Per the germline V gene, CDR1 is GTSNPN and CDR2 is SVGIG (reference sequence). CDR3 in amino acids: CAWKRDFRHYTDTQYF. In DNA, the CDR3 is TGTGCCTGGAAGAGGGACTTCAGGCACTACACAGATACGCAGTATTTT.

The J gene is TRBJ2-5, the V gene TRBV19; TRBD2 matches at 9 bases. Germline CDR1 LNHDA, CDR2 SQIVND (reference sequence). This CDR3 has 15 amino acids. V trimming: 3 bases; J trimming: 3 bases; junction bases outside the gene matches: 5. The CDR3 sequence is CASSIGTSLKETQYF. CDR3 bases: TGTGCCAGTAGTATCGGGACTAGCCTTAAAGAGACCCAGTACTTC. Looking up the rest from reference TRBV19 and TRBJ2-5 gives the full variable domain: DGGITQSPKYLFRKEGQNVTLSCEQNLNHDAMYWYRQDPGQGLRLIYYSQIVNDFQKGDIAEGYSVSREKKESFPLTVTSAQKNPTAFYLCASSIGTSLKETQYFGPGTRLLVL.

The chain couples TRBV7-2 to TRBJ1-1; D is unresolved. This CDR3 spans 12 amino acids. CDR1 and CDR2 (germline): SGHTA, FQGNSA. Trimming left V 6 bases short and J 4 bases short, with 9 bases between. CDR3 region: CASRGRSTEAFF. The CDR3 bases are TGTGCCAGCAGGGGGAGGAGCACTGAAGCTTTCTTT. Full variable domain (outside the CDR3, taken from reference TRBV7-2 and TRBJ1-1): GAGVSQSPSNKVTEKGKDVELRCDPISGHTALYWYRQSLGQGLEFLIYFQGNSAPDKSGLPSDRFSAERTGGSVSTLTIQRTQQEDSAVYLCASRGRSTEAFFGQGTRLTVV.

The V and J genes are TRBV7-8 and TRBJ1-4, with 7 bases fitting TRBD1. J gave up 6 bases and V 1 base, and 5 bases lay outside the gene matches. The CDR3 totals 15 residues. Per the germline V gene, CDR1 is SGHVS and CDR2 is FQNEAQ. For the CDR3, the DNA is TGTGCCAGCAGCTTAGAAGGGACAGTTTATGAAAAACTGTTTTTT. Translation gives CASSLEGTVYEKLFF.

The rearrangement uses TRBV18 and TRBJ2-1, with D possibly TRBD2 on 7 matching bases. Trimming pared 3 bases from V and 4 bases from J, leaving 13 bases between. CDR3 length: 15 residues. The V gene's germline CDR1 is KGHSH and CDR2 LQKENI. CDR3: CASSPPGRGYNEQFF. The DNA of the CDR3 is TGTGCCAGCTCACCTCCGGGGAGGGGGTACAATGAGCAGTTCTTC.

This clone appeared once. CDR3: CATSDPAGGFTDTQYF. The CDR3 DNA reads as TGTGCCACCAGTGATCCGGCAGGGGGCTTCACAGATACGCAGTATTTT. The V call is TRBV24-1, the J call TRBJ2-3, with 8 nucleotides matching TRBD1. Trimming took 3 bases from V and 2 from J; bases not matched to a gene: 6. The germline gives CDR1 KGHDR, CDR2 SFDVKD. CDR3 length: 16 residues.

The gene calls are TRBV5-6 and TRBJ1-2, with TRBD1 matching 9 bases. The ends lost 4 bases at V and 8 bases at J; junction bases unmatched: 15. CDR1 SGHDT and CDR2 YYEEEE come from the germline V gene. There are 16 residues in the CDR3. CDR3 sequence (DNA): TGTGCCAGCAGCACGACCGGGACAGGGAAGGGGCAGGGCTACACCTTC. It yields the protein CASSTTGTGKGQGYTF.

The chain combines TRBV4-3 with TRBJ1-5; 7 nucleotides line up with TRBD1. The germline V gene has CDR1 LGHNA and CDR2 YSLEER. With V trimmed by 0 bases and J by 6 bases, 11 bases remained unmatched. The CDR3 has 17 amino acids. Written as DNA, the CDR3 is TGCGCCAGCAGCCAAGATCTTGAGGGGGCGCGGGGTCAGCCCCAGCATTTT. Its translation is CASSQDLEGARGQPQHF.

The chain carries TRBV9 and TRBJ2-3; 8 bases line up with TRBD2. The CDR3 sequence is 18 residues long. Germline loops: CDR1 SGDLS, CDR2 YYNGEE. The V and J ends lost 4 bases and 2 bases, in that order; junction bases with no gene match: 15. CDR3: CASSPRGPLAEITDTQYF. The CDR3 bases are TGTGCCAGCAGCCCTAGGGGACCACTAGCGGAGATCACAGATACGCAGTATTTT.

The chain links TRBV4-1 to TRBJ2-7, with 9 nucleotides matching TRBD1. Looked up from germline, CDR1 is MGHRA and CDR2 is YSYEKL. CDR3 size: 16 residues. V dropped 1 base and J dropped 3; count of bases not matched to a gene: 7. In DNA form, the CDR3 reads TGCGCCAGCAGCCAAGGTGGGACAGGGTCGGTCTACGAGCAGTACTTC. Its translation is CASSQGGTGSVYEQYF.

This clone was recorded only once. The rearrangement joins TRBV7-9 to TRBJ1-2; perhaps TRBD1 as D (6 bases). CDR1 and CDR2 from the germline V gene are SEHNR and FQNEAQ (reference sequence). Trimming pared 1 base from V and 8 bases from J, leaving 8 bases between. CDR3 length equals 12 residues. The CDR3 DNA is TGTGCCAGCAGCTTAGATGGGGGCGGCTACACCTTC. It is translated as CASSLDGGGYTF.

The V and J genes are TRBV27 and TRBJ2-2; D is undetermined. CDR3 length: 14 residues. Trimming took 7 bases from V and 0 from J, leaving 9 bases between them. The V gene's germline CDR1 is MNHEY and CDR2 SMNVEV (reference sequence). CDR3 DNA sequence: TGTGCCAGCATGGTCGGTACGAACACCGGGGAGCTGTTTTTT. It specifies CASMVGTNTGELFF.

The chain employs TRBV2 and TRBJ2-1; perhaps TRBD2 as D (5 bases). Deletions cut 7 bases from V and 8 bases from J, with 21 bases between. The CDR3 runs to 15 residues. From germline, CDR1 is SNHLY and CDR2 FYNNEI. CDR3 nucleotides: TGTGCCAGCACCCTTCTGTTGTTCGGGGTCGATGAGCAGTTCTTC. The encoded protein is CASTLLLFGVDEQFF.

This chain uses TRBV7-8 with TRBJ1-2; 8 bases align to TRBD1. Germline values: CDR1 SGHVS, CDR2 FQNEAQ. V was clipped by 4 bases and J by 4 bases; unmatched bases: 2. The CDR3 length is 13 residues. In nucleotides, the CDR3 is TGTGCCAGCAGCTCGGACAGGGCCTATGGCTACACCTTC. Its translation: CASSSDRAYGYTF.

This chain joins TRBV6-4 and TRBJ2-1; 10 bases match TRBD2. Unmatched junction bases numbered 7, after V lost 5 bases and J lost 3 bases. This CDR3 comprises 16 residues. The germline gives CDR1 MRHNA, CDR2 SNTAGT. The CDR3 here is CASSLIAGGGYNEQFF. CDR3 in DNA: TGTGCCAGCAGTCTCATAGCGGGAGGAGGCTACAATGAGCAGTTCTTC.

This rearrangement joins TRBV15 to TRBJ1-2, with no clear D. Per the germline V gene, CDR1 is LNHNV and CDR2 is YYDKDF (reference sequence). The CDR3 runs 17 residues. The ends were cut back, 1 base at V and 1 base at J, with 16 bases in the middle. The CDR3 region is CATSRGVQDFGNYGYTF. The CDR3 DNA reads as TGTGCCACCAGCAGAGGAGTTCAGGATTTCGGTAACTATGGCTACACCTTC.